This T cell receptor beta chain was sequenced during a study of T cells in Graves' hyperthyroidism and ophthalmopathy. Study conclusions and caveats: Blood also showed most of the thyroid clonotypes that were expanded above 0.001.

This clonotype was picked up a small number of times. Its antigen is as yet unknown. V shed 6 bases and J shed 0 bases, with 9 bases lying between them. This CDR3 region has 14 residues. The germline CDR1 and CDR2 sequences are MNHEY and SMNVEV (reference sequence). The study left out patients who had uncontrolled infection, other autoimmune disease, pregnancy or lactation. Fresh peripheral blood, 7.5 to 10 ml, yielded the PBMCs. RNA transcripts served as the template for amplifying TCR beta CDR3 regions. During a first-round RT-PCR of the TCR CDR3, the HTBI primer set was used. MiXCR was run by TCRdb on the multiplex PCR reads, yielding one entry per CDR3 protein. The repertoire has 600,000 to 750,000 distinct CDR3 sequences, 17% of them found once; the top ten carry 15%.

The specimen was blood. The chain recombines TRBV27 with TRBJ1-3; maybe TRBD1 (6 bases). This TCR was sampled from a man in his fifties with Graves' hyperthyroidism. This CDR3 is CASRWTASGNTIYF. CDR3 nucleotides: TGTGCCAGCAGGTGGACAGCCTCTGGAAACACCATATATTTT.